This T cell receptor (beta chain) was documented in a study of tumor and adjacent non-tumor tissue in lung cancer. About the study: Patients were aged about 30 to 85, 10 men and about five women, stage I to III. About 4.2 million productive TCRbeta reads were obtained per sample on average. Study conclusions and caveats: Top 100 clones took a larger repertoire share in normal lung. Compared with tumor, normal lung showed significantly lower TCR diversity.

The library came from three nested PCR rounds adapted from ARM-PCR protocols. TCRdb analysed the multiplex PCR reads with MiXCR anew, one entry per CDR3 protein. The sample lists some 68,000 distinct CDR3 sequences, roughly 77% occurring once. In the case of this clonotype: Its antigen is not identified. The conserved final phenylalanine or tryptophan is absent from the CDR3, which likely points to a read error.

Germline V lookup: CDR1 SQVTM, CDR2 ANQGSEA. This CDR3 region has 16 residues. J lost 0 bases, V lost 8 bases, and 6 bases had no gene match. This sample's RNA came from whole unsorted tissue. Distant lung tissue was collected more than 3 cm away from the tumor edge. The sequenced sample was distant non-tumor lung tissue. The chain uses TRBV29-1 and TRBJ2-6; 11 nucleotides agree with TRBD1. The source is a man aged 60-69 years with non-small cell lung cancer. The CDR3 nucleotides read TGCAGCACAGTGGGACAGGGGGGCTCTGGGGCCAACGTCCTGACTCTC. This sequence encodes CSTVGQGGSGANVLTL.